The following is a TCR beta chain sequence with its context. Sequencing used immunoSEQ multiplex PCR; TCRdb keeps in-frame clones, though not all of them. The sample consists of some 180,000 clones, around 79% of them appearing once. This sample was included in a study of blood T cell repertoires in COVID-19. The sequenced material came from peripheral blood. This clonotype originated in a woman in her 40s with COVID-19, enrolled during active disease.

The DNA for the CDR3 is TGTGCCAGCAGTGATTTGCAACAGGTGGATGGCTACACCTTC. Translation gives CASSDLQQVDGYTF. V is TRBV2 and J is TRBJ1-2; possible D gene TRBD1, 5 bases. Trimming took off 3 bases at V and 6 bases at J, with 14 bases between the two ends. CDR1 is SNHLY and CDR2 is FYNNEI in the germline V gene. The CDR3 is 14 amino acids.